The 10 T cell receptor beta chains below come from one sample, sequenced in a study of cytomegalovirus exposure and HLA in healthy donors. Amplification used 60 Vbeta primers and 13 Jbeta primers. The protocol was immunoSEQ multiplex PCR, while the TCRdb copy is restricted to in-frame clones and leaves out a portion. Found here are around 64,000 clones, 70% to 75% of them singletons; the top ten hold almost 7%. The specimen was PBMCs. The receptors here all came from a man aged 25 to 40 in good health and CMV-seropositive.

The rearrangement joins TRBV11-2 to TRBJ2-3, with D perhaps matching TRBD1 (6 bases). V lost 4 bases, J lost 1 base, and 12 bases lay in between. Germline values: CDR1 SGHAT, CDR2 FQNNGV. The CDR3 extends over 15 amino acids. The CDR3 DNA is TGTGCCAGCAGCTCCTACAGGGACGGCACAGATACGCAGTATTTT. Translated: CASSSYRDGTDTQYF.

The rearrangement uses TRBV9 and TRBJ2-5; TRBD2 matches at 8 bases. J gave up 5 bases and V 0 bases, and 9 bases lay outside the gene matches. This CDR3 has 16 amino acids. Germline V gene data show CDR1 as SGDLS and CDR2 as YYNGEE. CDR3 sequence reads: CASSVAPGGGGETQYF. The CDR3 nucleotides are TGTGCCAGCAGCGTAGCTCCCGGGGGGGGCGGGGAGACCCAGTACTTC.

The CDR3 protein is CAWTGGLGEPQHF. The CDR3 DNA reads TGTGCCTGGACAGGGGGGCTGGGGGAGCCCCAGCATTTT. This chain links TRBV30 with TRBJ1-5; 7 bases are shared with TRBD1. The ends lost 4 bases at V and 8 bases at J; junction bases unmatched: 8. Germline CDR1 and CDR2: GTSNPN and SVGIG (reference sequence). The CDR3 contains 13 residues.

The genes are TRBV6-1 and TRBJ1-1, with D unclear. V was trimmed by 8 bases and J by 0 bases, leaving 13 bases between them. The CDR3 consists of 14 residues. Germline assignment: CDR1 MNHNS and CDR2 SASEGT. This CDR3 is CASFAGQMNTEAFF. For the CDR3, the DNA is TGTGCCAGCTTTGCAGGTCAAATGAACACTGAAGCTTTCTTT.

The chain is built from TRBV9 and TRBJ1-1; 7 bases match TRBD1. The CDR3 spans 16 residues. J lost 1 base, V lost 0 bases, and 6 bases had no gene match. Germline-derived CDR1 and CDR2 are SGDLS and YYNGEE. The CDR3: CASSVGVTGRNTEAFF. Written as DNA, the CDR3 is TGTGCCAGCAGCGTAGGGGTGACAGGGAGGAACACTGAAGCTTTCTTT.

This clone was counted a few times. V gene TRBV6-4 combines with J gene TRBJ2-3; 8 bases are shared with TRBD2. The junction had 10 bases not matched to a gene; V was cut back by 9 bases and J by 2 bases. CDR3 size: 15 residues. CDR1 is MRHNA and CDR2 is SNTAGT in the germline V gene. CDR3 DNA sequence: TGTGCCAGTGGGGGTACGCGGGGGGACACAGATACGCAGTATTTT. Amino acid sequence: CASGGTRGDTDTQYF.

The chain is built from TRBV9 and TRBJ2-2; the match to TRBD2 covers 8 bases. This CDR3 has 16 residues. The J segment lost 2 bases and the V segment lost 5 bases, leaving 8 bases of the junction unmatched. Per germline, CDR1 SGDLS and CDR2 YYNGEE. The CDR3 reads CASSRSGGPNTGELFF. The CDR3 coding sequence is TGTGCCAGCAGTCGAAGCGGGGGACCTAACACCGGGGAGCTGTTTTTT.

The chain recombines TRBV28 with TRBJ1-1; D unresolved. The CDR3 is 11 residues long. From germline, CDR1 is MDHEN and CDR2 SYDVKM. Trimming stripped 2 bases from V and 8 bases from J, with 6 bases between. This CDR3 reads CASSLRGEAFF. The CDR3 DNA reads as TGTGCCAGCAGTTTACGAGGGGAAGCTTTCTTT. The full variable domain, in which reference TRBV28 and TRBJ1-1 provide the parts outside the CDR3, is DVKVTQSSRYLVKRTGEKVFLECVQDMDHENMFWYRQDPGLGLRLIYFSYDVKMKEKGDIPEGYSVSREKKERFSLILESASTNQTSMYLCASSLRGEAFFGQGTRLTVV.

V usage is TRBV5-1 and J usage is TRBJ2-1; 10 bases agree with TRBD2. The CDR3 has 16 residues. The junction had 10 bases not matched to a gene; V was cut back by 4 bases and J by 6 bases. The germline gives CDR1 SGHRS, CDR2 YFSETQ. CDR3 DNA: TGCGCCAGCAGCCCTGGGTGGACTAGCGGTCCCAATGAGCAGTTCTTC. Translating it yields CASSPGWTSGPNEQFF.

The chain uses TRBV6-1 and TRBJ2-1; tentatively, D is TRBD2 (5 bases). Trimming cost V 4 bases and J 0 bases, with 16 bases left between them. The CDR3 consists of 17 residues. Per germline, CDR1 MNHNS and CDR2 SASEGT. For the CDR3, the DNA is TGTGCCAGCAGTGCGCAAATGACTAACCCCTCCTACAATGAGCAGTTCTTC. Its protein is CASSAQMTNPSYNEQFF.